The 16 T cell receptor beta chains presented below share a single source sample, sequenced in a study of early T cells in non-severe SARS-CoV-2 infection. TCRdb independently ran MiXCR on the 5' RACE reads; one entry per CDR3 protein. The sample contains 25,000 to 35,000 distinct CDR3 sequences, roughly 6% of which appear only once. The specimen was whole blood. These receptors originate from an adult who was a healthcare worker with PCR-confirmed SARS-CoV-2 infection or an uninfected control (not recorded which).

This clonotype was recorded at least ten times. V gene TRBV18 combines with J gene TRBJ2-2, with no clear D. The V end lost 0 bases, the J end lost 0 bases, and 5 bases lay between the germline ends. The CDR3 contains 15 residues. The germline CDR1 and CDR2 sequences are KGHSH and LQKENI. CDR3 DNA: TGTGCCAGCTCACCACCAGGGACGAACACCGGGGAGCTGTTTTTT. Amino acid sequence: CASSPPGTNTGELFF. The variable domain in full, with the rest retrieved from reference TRBV18 and TRBJ2-2, is NAGVMQNPRHLVRRRGQEARLRCSPMKGHSHVYWYRQLPEEGLKFMVYLQKENIIDESGMPKERFSAEFPKEGPSILRIQQVVRGDSAAYFCASSPPGTNTGELFFGEGSRLTVL.

This clonotype has a count of ten or more. This chain joins TRBV6-1 and TRBJ1-1; TRBD1 is a possible D gene (6 bases). CDR1 is MNHNS, CDR2 SASEGT, per germline. The CDR3 totals 15 residues. Trimming pared 4 bases from V and 3 bases from J, leaving 15 bases between. This CDR3 reads CASSVRPDSHTEAFF. The CDR3 bases are TGTGCCAGCAGTGTAAGACCGGACAGCCACACTGAAGCTTTCTTT.

This clonotype was detected ten times or more. In DNA form, the CDR3 reads TGCAGTGCTAGACCCGGGACAGGGGGCACTGAAGCTTTCTTT. The encoded protein is CSARPGTGGTEAFF. The chain combines TRBV20-1 with TRBJ1-1, with 11 bases matching TRBD1. CDR3 length equals 14 residues. V lost 2 bases, J lost 4 bases, and 3 bases stayed unmatched. Per germline, CDR1 DFQATT and CDR2 SNEGSKA (reference sequence).

Ten or more counts support this clonotype. This chain uses TRBV10-2 with TRBJ1-5; D remains unclear. The CDR3 loop spans 14 amino acids. Germline V CDR1 and CDR2: WSHSY, SAAADI. The V end was cut by 0 bases, the J end by 1 base, with 4 bases between. The DNA for the CDR3 is TGCGCCAGCAGTGAGTCGGGGAGCAATCAGCCCCAGCATTTT. Its translation is CASSESGSNQPQHF.

This clonotype was recorded many times. The rearrangement links TRBV19 to TRBJ2-5; D could derive from TRBD1 or TRBD2 (6 bases each). V was trimmed by 3 bases and J by 5 bases, leaving 22 bases between them. Germline CDR1 LNHDA, CDR2 SQIVND (reference sequence). There are 17 residues in the CDR3. CDR3 nucleotide sequence: TGTGCCAGTAGTATTGAGTTTTGGGGGGCCACTCGGGAGACCCAGTACTTC. Amino acid sequence: CASSIEFWGATRETQYF.

This clonotype has at least ten counts. This chain connects TRBV27 to TRBJ2-7; 9 bases match TRBD1. With 3 bases clipped from V and 2 bases from J, the junction kept 5 bases outside the gene matches. The germline CDR1 and CDR2 sequences are MNHEY and SMNVEV (reference sequence). CDR3 length: 15 amino acids. The CDR3 protein is CASSFQGQGPYEQYF. Written as DNA, the CDR3 is TGTGCCAGCAGTTTTCAGGGACAGGGACCCTACGAGCAGTACTTC.

This clonotype appeared many times. The chain couples TRBV11-2 to TRBJ2-1; TRBD2 matches 12 bases. Germline V gene lookup returns CDR1 SGHAT and CDR2 FQNNGV. This CDR3 region has 16 residues. V lost 7 bases to trimming and J lost 4 bases; unmatched junction nucleotides: 8. Written as DNA, the CDR3 is TGTGCCAGCACCCCCCCTGGACTAGCGGGATACAATGAGCAGTTCTTC. Translation gives CASTPPGLAGYNEQFF. The variable domain in full, completed from reference TRBV11-2 and TRBJ2-1, reads EAGVAQSPRYKIIEKRQSVAFWCNPISGHATLYWYQQILGQGPKLLIQFQNNGVVDDSQLPKDRFSAERLKGVDSTLKIQPAKLEDSAVYLCASTPPGLAGYNEQFFGPGTRLTVL.

This clonotype was picked up many times. The J gene is TRBJ2-2, the V gene TRBV14; the match to TRBD2 covers 13 bases. Trimming removed 3 bases from V and 4 bases from J; junction bases left unmatched: 8. The CDR3 loop spans 18 amino acids. Germline V CDR1 and CDR2: SGHDN, FVKESK. The CDR3 nucleotides are TGTGCCAGCAGCCAGCGCGGACTAGCGGGAGTTGGCACCGGGGAGCTGTTTTTT. It specifies CASSQRGLAGVGTGELFF.

Ten or more counts support this clonotype. The chain uses TRBV28 and TRBJ2-7, with TRBD2 matching over 7 bases. Germline loops: CDR1 MDHEN, CDR2 SYDVKM. The CDR3 loop spans 15 amino acids. With 6 bases clipped from V and 7 bases from J, the junction kept 15 bases outside the gene matches. Here the CDR3 reads CASSPPGLRAREQYF. In DNA form, the CDR3 reads TGTGCCAGCAGCCCTCCGGGACTACGGGCGAGAGAGCAGTACTTC.

This clonotype came up a few times. This chain links TRBV29-1 with TRBJ2-4, with D hard to call. The germline V gene has CDR1 SQVTM and CDR2 ANQGSEA. With 6 bases removed from V and 6 bases from J, the gap between germline ends came to 6 bases. CDR3 length: 10 residues. The CDR3 bases are TGCAGCGTGTACGCAAACATTCAGTACTTC. Protein sequence: CSVYANIQYF.

This clonotype was observed at least ten times. V usage is TRBV29-1 and J usage is TRBJ2-1; 7 positions agree with TRBD2. Trimming took 5 bases from V and 0 from J; bases not matched to a gene: 7. Germline loops: CDR1 SQVTM, CDR2 ANQGSEA. The CDR3 is made up of 15 amino acids. The chain's CDR3 is CSVITSANSYNEQFF. The CDR3 bases are TGCAGCGTTATAACTAGCGCTAACTCCTACAATGAGCAGTTCTTC.

This clonotype was found many times. This chain joins TRBV7-9 and TRBJ2-5; D is undetermined. V shed 2 bases and J shed 5 bases, with 3 bases lying between them. The CDR3 has 11 residues. Germline V gene lookup returns CDR1 SEHNR and CDR2 FQNEAQ (reference sequence). This CDR3 is CASSLSETQYF. The CDR3 bases are TGTGCCAGCAGCTTATCCGAGACCCAGTACTTC.

In its sample, this clonotype was seen many times. This chain links TRBV7-7 with TRBJ2-1, with 9 bases identical to TRBD2. From germline, CDR1 is SSHAT and CDR2 FNYEAQ (reference sequence). Unmatched junction bases numbered 8, after V lost 1 base and J lost 7 bases. The CDR3 is 16 residues long. The CDR3 sequence: CASSLGWASGENEQFF. The CDR3, as DNA: TGTGCCAGCAGCTTAGGGTGGGCTAGCGGGGAGAATGAGCAGTTCTTC.

This clonotype was detected many times. J is TRBJ1-4 and V is TRBV7-2, with 8 bases fitting TRBD1. J lost 5 bases, V lost 5 bases, and 4 bases had no gene match. CDR3 length: 14 amino acids. Per germline, CDR1 SGHTA and CDR2 FQGNSA. CDR3 DNA: TGTGCCAGCAGCCTCCGGGACAGGAATGAAAAACTGTTTTTT. This gives the protein CASSLRDRNEKLFF.

In this sample, this clonotype turned up many times. The CDR3 loop reads CASSPDSGVGYEQYF. The CDR3 nucleotides are TGTGCCAGCTCACCTGACAGCGGGGTTGGGTACGAGCAGTACTTC. This sequence joins TRBV18 and TRBJ2-7, with 7 bases aligning to TRBD2. The CDR3 contains 15 residues. V dropped 3 bases and J dropped 4; count of bases not matched to a gene: 9. CDR1 and CDR2 from the germline V gene are KGHSH and LQKENI.

This clonotype was recorded many times. The chain combines TRBV7-9 with TRBJ2-6, with 12 bases identical to TRBD1. V dropped 5 bases and J dropped 0; count of bases not matched to a gene: 8. The germline V gene has CDR1 SEHNR and CDR2 FQNEAQ (reference sequence). This CDR3 has 19 amino acids. The CDR3 coding sequence is TGTGCCAGCAGCACCCTTGGGACAGGGGGCATCTCTGGGGCCAACGTCCTGACTTTC. Translated, it gives CASSTLGTGGISGANVLTF.